This entry concerns a single T cell receptor beta chain. V shed 5 bases and J 2 bases; nucleotides not matched to a gene: 2. Germline V CDR1 and CDR2: MNHEY, SVGEGT. The CDR3 runs 15 residues. This sample is part of a study of blood T cell repertoires in COVID-19. Study at large: Samples of COVID-19 (acute and convalescent) were obtained from the United States, Italy and Spain. From T cells, B-cell-depleted T cells, or PBMCs came the material, which was cDNA or gDNA.

As handled by the study authors: Reference gene primer amplification yielded estimated nucleated cell counts. TCRdb keeps only in-frame clones here, not all; method: immunoSEQ multiplex PCR. V, J and clone size reflect that table, while D and trimming were determined from the DNA. The sample holds 100,000 to 120,000 clones; 87% are singletons and the top ten take roughly 4.9%. This TCR came from a human donor in a cohort sampled during active COVID-19. Sample: peripheral blood. The V call is TRBV6-2 or TRBV6-3, the J call TRBJ2-7; the match to TRBD2 covers 14 bases. The CDR3: CASSQGLAGAYEQYF. Written as DNA, the CDR3 is TGTGCCAGCAGTCAGGGACTAGCGGGAGCCTACGAGCAGTACTTC.